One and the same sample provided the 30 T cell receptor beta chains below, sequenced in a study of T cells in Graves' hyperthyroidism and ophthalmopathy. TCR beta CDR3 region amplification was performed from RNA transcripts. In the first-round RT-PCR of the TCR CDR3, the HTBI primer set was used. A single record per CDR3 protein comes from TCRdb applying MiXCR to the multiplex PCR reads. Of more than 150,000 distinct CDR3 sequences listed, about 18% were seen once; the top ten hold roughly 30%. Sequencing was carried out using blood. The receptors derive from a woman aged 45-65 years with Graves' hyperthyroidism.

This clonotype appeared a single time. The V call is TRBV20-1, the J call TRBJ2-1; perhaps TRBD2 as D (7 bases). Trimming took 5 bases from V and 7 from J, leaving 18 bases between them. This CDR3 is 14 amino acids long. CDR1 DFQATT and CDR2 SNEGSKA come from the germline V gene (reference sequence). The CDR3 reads CSAGGRGGSNEQFF. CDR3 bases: TGCAGTGCTGGAGGGAGGGGGGGTTCGAATGAGCAGTTCTTC.

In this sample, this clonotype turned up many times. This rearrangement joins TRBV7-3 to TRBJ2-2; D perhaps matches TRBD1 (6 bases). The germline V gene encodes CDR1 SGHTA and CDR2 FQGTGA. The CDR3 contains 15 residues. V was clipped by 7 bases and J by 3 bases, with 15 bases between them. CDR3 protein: CASNWGLGDTGELFF. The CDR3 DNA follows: TGTGCCAGCAATTGGGGGCTAGGGGACACCGGGGAGCTGTTTTTT. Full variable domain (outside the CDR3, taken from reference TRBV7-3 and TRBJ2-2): GAGVSQTPSNKVTEKGKYVELRCDPISGHTALYWYRQSLGQGPEFLIYFQGTGAADDSGLPNDRFFAVRPEGSVSTLKIQRTERGDSAVYLCASNWGLGDTGELFFGEGSRLTVL.

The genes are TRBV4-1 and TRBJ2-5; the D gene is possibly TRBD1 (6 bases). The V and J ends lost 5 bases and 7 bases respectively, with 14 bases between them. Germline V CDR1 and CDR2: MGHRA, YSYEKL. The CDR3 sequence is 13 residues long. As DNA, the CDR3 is TGCGCCAGCAGCGAGACAGGTTCAGGGACCCAGTACTTC. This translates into CASSETGSGTQYF.

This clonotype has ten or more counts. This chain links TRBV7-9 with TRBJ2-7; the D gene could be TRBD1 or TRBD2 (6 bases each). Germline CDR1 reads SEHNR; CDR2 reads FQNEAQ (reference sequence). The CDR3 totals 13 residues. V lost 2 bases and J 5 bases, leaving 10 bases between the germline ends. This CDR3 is CASSLYREDEQYF. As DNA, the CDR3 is TGTGCCAGCAGCTTATACAGGGAGGACGAGCAGTACTTC.

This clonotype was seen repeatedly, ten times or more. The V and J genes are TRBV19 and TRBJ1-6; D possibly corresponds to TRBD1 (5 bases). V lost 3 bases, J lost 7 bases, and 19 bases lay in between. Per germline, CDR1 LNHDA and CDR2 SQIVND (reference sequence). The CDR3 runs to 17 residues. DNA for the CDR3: TGTGCCAGTAGTATTGGTCGGGGAAGGGGAAGGAATTCACCCCTCCACTTT. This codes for CASSIGRGRGRNSPLHF.

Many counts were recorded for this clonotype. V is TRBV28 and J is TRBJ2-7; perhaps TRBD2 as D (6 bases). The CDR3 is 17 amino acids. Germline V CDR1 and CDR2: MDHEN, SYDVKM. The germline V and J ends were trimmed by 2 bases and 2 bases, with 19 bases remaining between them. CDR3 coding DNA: TGTGCCAGCAGTTTAAGCCTCCTCGGGGGATCTACCTACGAGCAGTACTTC. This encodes CASSLSLLGGSTYEQYF.

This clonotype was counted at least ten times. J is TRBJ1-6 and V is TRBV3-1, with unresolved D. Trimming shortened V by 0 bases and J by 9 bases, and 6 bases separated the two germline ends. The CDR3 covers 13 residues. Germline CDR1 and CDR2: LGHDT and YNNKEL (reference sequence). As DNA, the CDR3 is TGTGCCAGCAGCCAAGAATCCCTTTCACCCCTCCACTTT. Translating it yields CASSQESLSPLHF.

The CDR3: CASSFTGGTNEKLFF. The DNA for the CDR3 is TGTGCCAGCAGCTTTACAGGGGGAACTAATGAAAAACTGTTTTTT. The chain recombines TRBV5-4 with TRBJ1-4; 8 bases are a match to TRBD1. Looked up from germline, CDR1 is SGHNT and CDR2 is YYREEE (reference sequence). This CDR3 is built from 15 residues. The trim removed 2 bases at V and 1 base at J, leaving 1 base unmatched. Drawing the rest from reference TRBV5-4 and TRBJ1-4, the complete variable domain is ETGVTQSPTHLIKTRGQQVTLRCSSQSGHNTVSWYQQALGQGPQFIFQYYREEENGRGNFPPRFSGLQFPNYSSELNVNALELDDSALYLCASSFTGGTNEKLFFGSGTQLSVL.

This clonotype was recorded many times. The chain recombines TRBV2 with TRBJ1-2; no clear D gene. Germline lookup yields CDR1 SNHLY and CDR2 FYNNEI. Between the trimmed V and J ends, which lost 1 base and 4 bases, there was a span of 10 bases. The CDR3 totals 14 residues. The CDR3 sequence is CASSEGSLGYGYTF. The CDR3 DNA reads TGTGCCAGCAGTGAAGGTAGTCTGGGCTATGGCTACACCTTC.

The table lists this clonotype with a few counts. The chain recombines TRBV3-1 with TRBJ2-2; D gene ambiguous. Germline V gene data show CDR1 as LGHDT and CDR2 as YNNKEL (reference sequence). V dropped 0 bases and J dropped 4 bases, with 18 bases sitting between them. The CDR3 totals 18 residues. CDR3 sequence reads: CASSQEIPLGMSTGELFF. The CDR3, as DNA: TGTGCCAGCAGCCAAGAGATACCCCTGGGTATGAGCACCGGGGAGCTGTTTTTT.

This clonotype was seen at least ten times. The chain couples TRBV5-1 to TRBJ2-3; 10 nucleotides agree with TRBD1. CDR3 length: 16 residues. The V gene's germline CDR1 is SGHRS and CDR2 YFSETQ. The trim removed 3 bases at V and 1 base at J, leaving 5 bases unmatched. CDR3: CASSSGTGDRTDTQYF. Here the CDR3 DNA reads TGCGCCAGCAGCTCGGGGACAGGGGACCGCACAGATACGCAGTATTTT. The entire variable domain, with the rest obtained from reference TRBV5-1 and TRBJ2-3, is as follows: KAGVTQTPRYLIKTRGQQVTLSCSPISGHRSVSWYQQTPGQGLQFLFEYFSETQRNKGNFPGRFSGRQFSNSRSEMNVSTLELGDSALYLCASSSGTGDRTDTQYFGPGTRLTVL.

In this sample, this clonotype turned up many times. The CDR3 DNA follows: TGTGCCAGCAGTTCGGACAGCTCCTCTGGAAACACCATATATTTT. Protein: CASSSDSSSGNTIYF. The chain joins TRBV28 to TRBJ1-3, with D perhaps TRBD1 (6 bases). Germline values: CDR1 MDHEN, CDR2 SYDVKM. CDR3 length: 15 residues. Trimming shortened V by 4 bases and J by 0 bases, and 10 bases separated the two germline ends.

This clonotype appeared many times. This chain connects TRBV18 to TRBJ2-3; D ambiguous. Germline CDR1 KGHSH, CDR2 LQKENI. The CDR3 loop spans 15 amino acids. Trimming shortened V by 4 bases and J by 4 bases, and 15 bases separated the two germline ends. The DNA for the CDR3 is TGTGCCAGCTCACTATCAGACTCTTTGGCAGATACGCAGTATTTT. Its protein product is CASSLSDSLADTQYF.

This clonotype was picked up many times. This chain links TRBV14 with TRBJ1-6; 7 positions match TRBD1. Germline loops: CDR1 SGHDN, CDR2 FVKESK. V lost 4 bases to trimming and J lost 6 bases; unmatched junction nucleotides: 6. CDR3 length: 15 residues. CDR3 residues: CASSRSRQGNSPLHF. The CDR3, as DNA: TGTGCCAGCAGCCGGAGTAGACAGGGTAATTCACCCCTCCACTTT.

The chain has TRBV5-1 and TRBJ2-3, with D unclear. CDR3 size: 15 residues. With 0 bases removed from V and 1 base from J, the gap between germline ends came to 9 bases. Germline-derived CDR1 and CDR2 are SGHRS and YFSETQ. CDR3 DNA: TGCGCCAGCAGCTTGGAGAGCGACGGCACAGATACGCAGTATTTT. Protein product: CASSLESDGTDTQYF.

The CDR3 DNA reads TGTGCCAGCAGTCGCCTCACCTCGGCCACAGATACGCAGTATTTT. Residues: CASSRLTSATDTQYF. V usage is TRBV28 and J usage is TRBJ2-3; D not certain. Germline V gives CDR1 MDHEN, CDR2 SYDVKM. V shed 5 bases and J shed 2 bases, with 14 bases lying between them. This CDR3 is built from 15 residues.

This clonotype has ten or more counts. In DNA form, the CDR3 reads TGTGCCAGCAGTTTCCCAGGTCAAGAGACCCAGTACTTC. As protein: CASSFPGQETQYF. The chain employs TRBV28 and TRBJ2-5, with D unclear. The germline V gene has CDR1 MDHEN and CDR2 SYDVKM. The CDR3 totals 13 residues. Trimming stripped 3 bases from V and 2 bases from J, with 7 bases between.

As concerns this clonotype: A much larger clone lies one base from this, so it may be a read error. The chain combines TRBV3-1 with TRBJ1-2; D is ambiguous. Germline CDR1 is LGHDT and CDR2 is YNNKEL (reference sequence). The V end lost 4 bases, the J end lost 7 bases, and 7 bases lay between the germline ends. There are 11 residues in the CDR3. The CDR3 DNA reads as TGTGCCAGCAGCCGTTCATCTGGCTACACCTTC. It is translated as CASSRSSGYTF.

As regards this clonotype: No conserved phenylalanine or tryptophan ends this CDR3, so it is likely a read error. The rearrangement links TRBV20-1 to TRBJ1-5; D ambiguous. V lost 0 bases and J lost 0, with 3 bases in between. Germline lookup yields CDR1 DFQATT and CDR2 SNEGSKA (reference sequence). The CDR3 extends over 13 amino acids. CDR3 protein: CSAREDSNQPQHL. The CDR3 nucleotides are TGCAGTGCTAGAGAGGATAGCAATCAGCCCCAGCATCTT.

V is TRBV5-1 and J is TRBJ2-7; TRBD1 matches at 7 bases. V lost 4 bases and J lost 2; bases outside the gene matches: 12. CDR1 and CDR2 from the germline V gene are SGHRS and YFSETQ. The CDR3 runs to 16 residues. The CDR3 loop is CASSVMPGQNTYEQYF. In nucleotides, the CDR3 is TGCGCCAGCAGCGTAATGCCGGGACAGAATACCTACGAGCAGTACTTC.

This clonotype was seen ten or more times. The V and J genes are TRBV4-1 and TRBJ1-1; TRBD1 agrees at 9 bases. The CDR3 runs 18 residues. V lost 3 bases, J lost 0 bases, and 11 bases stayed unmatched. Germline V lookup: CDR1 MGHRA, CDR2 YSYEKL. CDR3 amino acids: CASSHPRQGDSVNTEAFF. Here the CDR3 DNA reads TGCGCCAGCAGCCACCCCCGACAGGGGGATTCGGTGAACACTGAAGCTTTCTTT.

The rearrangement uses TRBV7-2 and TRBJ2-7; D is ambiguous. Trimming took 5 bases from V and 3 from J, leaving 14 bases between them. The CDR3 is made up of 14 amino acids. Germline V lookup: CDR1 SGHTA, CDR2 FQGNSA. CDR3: CASSLGPSDYEQYF. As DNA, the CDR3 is TGTGCCAGCAGCCTCGGACCTAGTGACTACGAGCAGTACTTC. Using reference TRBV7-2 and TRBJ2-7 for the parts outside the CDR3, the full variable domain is GAGVSQSPSNKVTEKGKDVELRCDPISGHTALYWYRQSLGQGLEFLIYFQGNSAPDKSGLPSDRFSAERTGGSVSTLTIQRTQQEDSAVYLCASSLGPSDYEQYFGPGTRLTVT.

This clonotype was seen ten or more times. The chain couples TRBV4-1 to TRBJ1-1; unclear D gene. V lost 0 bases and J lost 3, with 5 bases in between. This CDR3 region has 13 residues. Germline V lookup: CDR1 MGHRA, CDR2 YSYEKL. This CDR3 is CASSQDSDTEAFF. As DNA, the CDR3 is TGCGCCAGCAGCCAAGATTCAGACACTGAAGCTTTCTTT.

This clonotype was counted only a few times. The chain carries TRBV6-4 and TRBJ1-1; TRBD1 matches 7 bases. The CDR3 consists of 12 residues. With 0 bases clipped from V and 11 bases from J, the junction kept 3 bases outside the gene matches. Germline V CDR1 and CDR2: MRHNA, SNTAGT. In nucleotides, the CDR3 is TGTGCCAGCAGTGACTCCGAAGGGGGCGCTTTCTTT. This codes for CASSDSEGGAFF.

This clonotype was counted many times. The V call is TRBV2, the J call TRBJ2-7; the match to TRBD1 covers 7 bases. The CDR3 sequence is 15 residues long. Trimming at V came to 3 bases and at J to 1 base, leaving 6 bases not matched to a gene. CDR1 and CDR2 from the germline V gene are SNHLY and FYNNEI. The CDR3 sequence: CASSERTGLSYEQYF. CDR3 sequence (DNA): TGTGCCAGCAGTGAGCGGACAGGCTTATCCTACGAGCAGTACTTC.

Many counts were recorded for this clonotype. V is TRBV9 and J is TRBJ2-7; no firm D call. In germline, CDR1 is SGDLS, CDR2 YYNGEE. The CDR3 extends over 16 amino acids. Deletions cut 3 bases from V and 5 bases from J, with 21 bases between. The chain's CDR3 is CASSDPPGPEAHEQYF. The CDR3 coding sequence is TGTGCCAGCAGCGACCCCCCCGGGCCAGAGGCTCACGAGCAGTACTTC.

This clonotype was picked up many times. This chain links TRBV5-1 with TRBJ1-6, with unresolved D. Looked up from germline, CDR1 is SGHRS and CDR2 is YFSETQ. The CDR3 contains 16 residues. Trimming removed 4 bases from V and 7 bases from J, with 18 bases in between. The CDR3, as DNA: TGCGCCAGCAGCCCAGACCCAATTGCTGAAAATTCACCCCTCCACTTT. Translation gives CASSPDPIAENSPLHF.

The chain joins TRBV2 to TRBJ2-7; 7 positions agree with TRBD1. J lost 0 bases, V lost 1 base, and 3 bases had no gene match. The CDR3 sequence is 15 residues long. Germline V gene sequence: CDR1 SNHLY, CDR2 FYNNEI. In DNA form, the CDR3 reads TGTGCCAGCAGTGAAGAAAGGGGGCCCTCCTACGAGCAGTACTTC. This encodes CASSEERGPSYEQYF.

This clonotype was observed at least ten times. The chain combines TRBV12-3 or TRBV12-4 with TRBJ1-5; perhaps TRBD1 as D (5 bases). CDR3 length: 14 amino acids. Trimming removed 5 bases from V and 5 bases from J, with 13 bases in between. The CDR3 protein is CASSTAGVHQPQHF. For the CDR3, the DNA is TGTGCCAGCAGTACCGCGGGGGTGCATCAGCCCCAGCATTTT.

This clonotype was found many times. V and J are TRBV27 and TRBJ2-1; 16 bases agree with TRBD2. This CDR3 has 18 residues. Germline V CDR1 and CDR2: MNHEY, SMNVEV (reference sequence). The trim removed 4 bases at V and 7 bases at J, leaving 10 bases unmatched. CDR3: CASSSNRGTSGRANEQFF. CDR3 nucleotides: TGTGCCAGCAGTTCGAACCGCGGGACTAGCGGGAGGGCTAATGAGCAGTTCTTC.